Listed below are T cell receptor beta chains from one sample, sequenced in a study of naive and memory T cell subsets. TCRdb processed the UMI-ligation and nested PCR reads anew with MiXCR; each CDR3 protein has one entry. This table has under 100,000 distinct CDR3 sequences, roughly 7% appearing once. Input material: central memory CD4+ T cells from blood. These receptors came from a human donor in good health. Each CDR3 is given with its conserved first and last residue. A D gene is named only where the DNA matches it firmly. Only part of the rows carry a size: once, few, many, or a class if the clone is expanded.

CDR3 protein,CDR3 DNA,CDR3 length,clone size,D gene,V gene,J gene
CASSEAGGTTDEQFF,TGTGCTAGCAGCGAAGCGGGAGGGACTACGGATGAGCAGTTCTTC,15,few,TRBD2,TRBV7-7,TRBJ2-1
CASSLTSRGQSEQFF,TGTGCCAGCAGCTTAACTTCCCGCGGACAGAGTGAGCAGTTCTTC,15,many,.,TRBV7-3,TRBJ2-1
CASSLRGGSIAYEQYF,TGTGCCAGCAGCTTAAGGGGCGGGAGTATTGCCTACGAGCAGTACTTC,16,few,TRBD2,TRBV7-2,TRBJ2-7
CASSAGQGHYGYTF,TGTGCCAGCTCGGCAGGGCAGGGACACTATGGCTACACCTTC,14,.,.,TRBV18,TRBJ1-2
CASSVLTDTQYF,TGTGCCAGCTCTGTCTTAACAGATACGCAGTATTTT,12,few,.,TRBV6-2/TRBV6-3,TRBJ2-3
CASSLQDGLFF,TGTGCCAGCAGTTTACAGGACGGACTGTTTTTT,11,many,.,TRBV12-3/TRBV12-4,TRBJ1-4
CASRTTGSRDNSPLHF,TGTGCCAGCAGGACAACCGGGTCCAGGGATAATTCACCCCTCCACTTT,16,many,.,TRBV12-3/TRBV12-4,TRBJ1-6
CATLQGARNEQFF,TGTGCCACCCTACAGGGGGCGAGAAATGAGCAGTTCTTC,13,many,TRBD1,TRBV5-4,TRBJ2-1
CASSGGRGSNTGELFF,TGCGCCAGCAGCGGCGGCCGGGGCTCTAACACCGGGGAGCTGTTTTTT,16,.,.,TRBV4-1,TRBJ2-2
CATSVPPVETQYF,TGTGCCACCAGCGTCCCCCCCGTCGAGACCCAGTACTTC,13,few,.,TRBV15,TRBJ2-5
CASSPKRDPLYNEQFF,TGTGCCAGCTCACCAAAGCGGGACCCCCTCTACAATGAGCAGTTCTTC,16,many,TRBD2,TRBV18,TRBJ2-1
CSATPGADTQYF,TGCAGTGCTACCCCAGGAGCAGATACGCAGTATTTT,12,many,.,TRBV20-1,TRBJ2-3
CASSSDGTRVETQYF,TGTGCCAGCAGTTCGGACGGGACTAGGGTTGAGACCCAGTACTTC,15,once,TRBD2,TRBV12-3/TRBV12-4,TRBJ2-5
CASSARGRSNSPLHF,TGTGCCAGCAGCGCCAGGGGTCGGTCTAATTCACCCCTCCACTTT,15,many,.,TRBV11-1,TRBJ1-6
CAITRQPNTGELFF,TGTGCCATCACCCGCCAGCCCAACACCGGGGAGCTGTTTTTT,14,.,.,TRBV10-3,TRBJ2-2
CASSVAQADYGYTF,TGTGCCAGCAGCGTCGCGCAGGCGGACTATGGCTACACCTTC,14,many,.,TRBV9,TRBJ1-2
CASSPYGSNTDTQYF,TGTGCCAGCTCACCGTATGGAAGTAATACAGATACGCAGTATTTT,15,many,.,TRBV18,TRBJ2-3
CASSWGPGQTATQYTF,TGCGCCAGCAGCTGGGGCCCTGGACAGACCGCGACTCAATACACCTTC,16,.,.,TRBV5-1,TRBJ1-2
CASTPSRLGRNQPQHF,TGTGCCAGCACCCCGTCCCGTTTGGGCCGCAATCAGCCCCAGCATTTT,16,many,.,TRBV6-2/TRBV6-3,TRBJ1-5
CSARAGTGHINEQFF,TGCAGTGCTAGAGCAGGGACAGGGCATATCAATGAGCAGTTCTTC,15,few,TRBD1,TRBV20-1,TRBJ2-1
CSAPKDGTDTQYF,TGCAGTGCTCCCAAGGACGGGACAGATACGCAGTATTTT,13,many,.,TRBV20-1,TRBJ2-3
CASSIGMNTEAFF,TGTGCCAGCAGCATAGGAATGAACACTGAAGCTTTCTTT,13,many,.,TRBV7-8,TRBJ1-1
CASASRVGRGEGYNEQFF,TGTGCCAGCGCCAGTCGGGTAGGGCGGGGCGAGGGTTACAATGAGCAGTTCTTC,18,many,.,TRBV3-1,TRBJ2-1
CASSVDPSSYEQYF,TGTGCCAGCAGTGTTGACCCTAGCTCCTACGAGCAGTACTTC,14,many,.,TRBV6-1,TRBJ2-7
CASSPIPGYEQYF,TGTGCCAGCAGCCCGATACCCGGGTACGAGCAGTACTTC,13,many,.,TRBV7-9,TRBJ2-7
CATSRDRRIEQYF,TGTGCCACCAGCAGAGATCGCCGAATCGAGCAGTACTTC,13,many,.,TRBV15,TRBJ2-7
CASSRERGYEQYF,TGTGCCAGCAGCCGGGAACGGGGCTACGAGCAGTACTTC,13,few,.,TRBV11-2,TRBJ2-7
CASSPNTIPHEQYF,TGTGCCAGCAGTCCTAATACTATTCCGCACGAGCAGTACTTC,14,.,.,TRBV25-1,TRBJ2-7
CSVEDRGGVGNEQFF,TGCAGCGTTGAAGATCGAGGGGGGGTAGGGAATGAGCAGTTCTTC,15,many,.,TRBV29-1,TRBJ2-1
CASSDGYEQYF,TGTGCCAGCTCGGACGGTTACGAGCAGTACTTC,11,many,.,TRBV6-2/TRBV6-3,TRBJ2-7
CSARRPSGTQETQYF,TGCAGTGCTAGGAGGCCTAGCGGCACCCAAGAGACCCAGTACTTC,15,few,TRBD2,TRBV20-1,TRBJ2-5
CASSPGSTSYEQYF,TGTGCCAGCTCACCAGGCTCGACGTCCTACGAGCAGTACTTC,14,many,.,TRBV18,TRBJ2-7
CASGQRTTDTQYF,TGTGCCAGCGGCCAGAGAACCACAGATACGCAGTATTTT,13,many,.,TRBV2,TRBJ2-3
CSAGDPQGTGELFF,TGCAGTGCTGGGGATCCACAGGGAACCGGGGAGCTGTTTTTT,14,few,.,TRBV20-1,TRBJ2-2
CASSFMPGSNTEAFF,TGTGCCAGCAGCTTTATGCCAGGGTCGAACACTGAAGCTTTCTTT,15,many,.,TRBV5-5,TRBJ1-1
CASSLTNTYRGQGITGELFF,TGTGCCAGCAGCCTCACCAATACCTACAGGGGCCAAGGAATAACCGGGGAGCTGTTTTTT,20,.,TRBD1,TRBV7-9,TRBJ2-2
CSARAGLANTEAFF,TGCAGTGCTAGAGCGGGGTTGGCGAACACTGAAGCTTTCTTT,14,many,.,TRBV20-1,TRBJ1-1